The sequence of this T cell receptor (beta chain) was determined in a study of T cells in Graves' hyperthyroidism and ophthalmopathy (dated by TCRdb to between 2019 and 2020). General notes on the study: Peripheral blood was collected at initial diagnosis, before any treatment. TCR V-J signatures able to tell the groups apart were searched for in a discovery cohort of 100 or so patients, of whom about 40 had Graves' ophthalmopathy and roughly 57 had stable Graves' hyperthyroidism. Prospective prediction of ophthalmopathy was tested in an independent validation cohort of 18 to 20 hyperthyroidism patients and some 17 patients who later progressed to ophthalmopathy. For training and testing, the 95 to 100 patients in the discovery cohort were randomly divided in a 7:3 ratio. In addition, the study compared T-cell repertoires in thyroid tissue and in blood from over 5 Graves' hyperthyroidism patients. After blood sampling, hyperthyroidism patients were treated with methimazole at a starting dose of 30 mg daily, and ophthalmopathy patients were treated with high-dose intravenous methylprednisolone. The paper reports TCR Vbeta CDR3 sequencing of some 140 peripheral blood samples: approximately 41 ophthalmopathy, over 70 hyperthyroidism and around 17 progressor patients.

Including cysteine and phenylalanine, the CDR3 has 13 amino acids. Only the CDR3 DNA is retained, 39 bases long and in frame from the first base. Looking up the germline V gene yields CDR1 SNHLY and CDR2 FYNNEI. Relative to germline, V is 5 bases shorter and J is 5 bases shorter, with 12 bases between their ends. The TCR beta CDR3 regions were amplified from the RNA transcripts. The first round of RT-PCR for the TCR CDR3 was performed with the HTBI primer set and the Qiagen OneStep RT-PCR kit. The libraries were constructed in a second round of multiplex PCR and then size-selected and purified. Sequencing of the libraries was done on an Illumina HiSeq2000 using paired-end 100 bp reads. Concerning the study's data processing: SOAPnuke was used to process the raw data, throwing out any read that contained adapters or uncalled bases, had a mean Phred below 15, or lacked an exact constant-primer or identifier match. COPE v1.2.5 was used to merge the high-quality paired reads, and each unique nucleotide sequence was defined as a clonotype. Clonotypes were aligned to IMGT TRBV, TRBD and TRBJ reference segments using MiTCR v1.1. The analysis included only V-J combinations with a frequency above 0.0001, which together covered approximately 99% of the repertoires. The TCS score was defined as the ratio of F50 (clonal expansion) to E x V (chaos), calculated using BLOSUM62-based TCRdist between CDR3 peptides within each V-J. Welch's t-statistics and random forest reduced roughly 530 V-J features to around 14, which were used in a naive Bayes classifier (R e1071). The public reads were reprocessed in TCRdb via fastp at Q25 and MiXCR, keeping in-frame beta chains. Entries that share a CDR3 protein sequence are merged under the most common genes and DNA. TCRdb's processing, not the study's, gives the V and J calls here. Recorded for this sample are fewer than 400,000 distinct CDR3 sequences; 25% of them occurred a single time. The ten top clones hold roughly 70% of the sample.

The paper as a whole reports these results and caveats: No statistical method was used to set the sample size in advance, and investigators knew the group allocation. Most expanded thyroid clonotypes (frequency above 0.001) were also detected in blood, a finding suggesting that blood repertoires may reflect thyroid immune responses. In validation, the model predicted progression to ophthalmopathy a median of around 6.5 months before onset, with about 70% sensitivity and about 72% specificity. A 13 V-J signature model separated ophthalmopathy from stable hyperthyroidism, with 87.88% sensitivity and about 81% specificity in cross-validation and 80%/75% in testing.

Graves' hyperthyroidism was defined as stable when no progression to ophthalmopathy occurred over 18 months of follow-up. Hyperthyroidism patients were newly diagnosed, had a disease duration of under 2 months, and were aged 18 to 65 years. Patients with uncontrolled infections, other autoimmune diseases, pregnancy or lactation were excluded. Diagnoses were established on the basis of clinical symptoms, serum thyroxine and TRAb, thyroid ultrasound, and orbital computed tomography. PBMCs were isolated from more than 9 ml of fresh peripheral blood by Ficoll-Paque density gradient centrifugation. Total RNA was extracted using Trizol reagent, and RNA quality was assessed on an Agilent 2100 Bioanalyzer. With respect to this clonotype: The clone's antigen remains unknown. There are no base qualities to consult, and no much larger clone falls within one base.

Sequencing used blood. The receptor's source is a man between 50 and 59 years old with Graves' hyperthyroidism. The chain is assembled from TRBV2 and TRBJ2-5, with a tentative D gene TRBD2 over 6 matching bases. The DNA is TGTGCCAGCAGTTCGGGACTTCTGGAGACCCAGTACTTC. This gives the protein CASSSGLLETQYF. Reference TRBV2 and TRBJ2-5 genes cover what lies past the CDR3, so the full variable domain is EPEVTQTPSHQVTQMGQEVILRCVPISNHLYFYWYRQILGQKVEFLVSFYNNEISEKSEIFDDQFSVERPDGSNFTLKIRSTKLEDSAMYFCASSSGLLETQYFGPGTRLLVL.